Sequencing of this TCR beta chain was carried out in a study of radiotherapy plus CTLA-4 blockade in lung cancer. Clones were read by immunoSEQ multiplex PCR, and TCRdb kept only the in-frame ones, dropping some. The sample shows tens of thousands of clones, around 77% of them seen only once. Germline CDR1 is SNHLY and CDR2 is FYNNEI. V trimming: 0 bases; J trimming: 1 base; junction bases outside the gene matches: 4. This CDR3 spans 16 amino acids. The chain joins TRBV2 to TRBJ2-5, with 8 bases identical to TRBD2. Sequencing used peripheral blood, obtained from a patient treated with radiotherapy plus ipilimumab. The origin of this receptor is a human donor with non-small cell lung cancer who had stable disease on radiotherapy plus ipilimumab. The CDR3 bases are TGTGCCAGCAGTGAAGCCGGGAGGGGGATCCAAGAGACCCAGTACTTC. Translating gives CASSEAGRGIQETQYF.